In this sample, the clone carrying this T cell receptor (beta chain) turned up a few times. Antigen specificity is unknown. These data come from a study of beta chain features in type 1 diabetes. Study conclusions and caveats: All four CD4+ subsets from Type 1 diabetes patients carried moderately but significantly shorter TCRB CDR3s.

Every bit of the isolated RNA underwent reverse transcription, so sequencing read expressed TCRB transcripts. Profiled with immunoSEQ multiplex PCR; TCRdb holds only in-frame clones, not every one. The sample lists some 120,000 clones, roughly a sixth occurring once. V lost 0 bases and J 7 bases, leaving 5 bases between the germline ends. The CDR3 runs to 12 residues. Per the germline V gene, CDR1 is SGHNT and CDR2 is YYREEE (reference sequence). The TCR comes from a man aged 18 to 30 with type 1 diabetes. The chain uses TRBV5-4 and TRBJ2-1, with unresolved D. Sequenced: central memory CD4+ T cells from blood. CDR3 sequence reads: CASSLAGNEQFF. In nucleotides, the CDR3 is TGTGCCAGCAGCTTGGCTGGGAATGAGCAGTTCTTC.